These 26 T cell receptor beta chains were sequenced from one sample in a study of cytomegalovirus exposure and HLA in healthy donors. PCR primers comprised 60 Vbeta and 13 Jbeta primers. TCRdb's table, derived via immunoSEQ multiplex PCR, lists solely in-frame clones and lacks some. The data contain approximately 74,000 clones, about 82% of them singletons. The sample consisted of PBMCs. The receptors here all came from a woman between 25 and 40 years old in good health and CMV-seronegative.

The CDR3 protein is CASSLQDRGLGNEQFF. In DNA, the CDR3 is TGTGCCAGCAGCCTCCAAGACAGGGGGCTTGGCAATGAGCAGTTCTTC. This chain connects TRBV14 to TRBJ2-1, with 10 positions matching TRBD1. The junction had 9 bases not matched to a gene; V was cut back by 4 bases and J by 6 bases. Germline CDR1 SGHDN, CDR2 FVKESK. CDR3 size: 16 residues.

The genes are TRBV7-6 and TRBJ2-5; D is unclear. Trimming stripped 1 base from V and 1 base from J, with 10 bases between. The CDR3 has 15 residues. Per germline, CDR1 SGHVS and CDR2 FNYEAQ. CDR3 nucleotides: TGTGCCAGCAGCTTAGTACGCGGCACCCAAGAGACCCAGTACTTC. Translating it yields CASSLVRGTQETQYF.

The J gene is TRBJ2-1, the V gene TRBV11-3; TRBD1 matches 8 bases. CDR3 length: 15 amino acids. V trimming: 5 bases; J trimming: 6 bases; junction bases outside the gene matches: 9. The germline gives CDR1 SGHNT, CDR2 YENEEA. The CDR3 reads CASSPRQGAGNEQFF. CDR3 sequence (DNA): TGTGCCAGCAGCCCCCGGCAGGGGGCGGGCAATGAGCAGTTCTTC.

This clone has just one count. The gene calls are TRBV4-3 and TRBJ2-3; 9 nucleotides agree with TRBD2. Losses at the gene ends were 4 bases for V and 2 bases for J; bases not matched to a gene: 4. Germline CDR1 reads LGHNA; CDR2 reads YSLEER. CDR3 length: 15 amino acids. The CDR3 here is CASSRERGATDTQYF. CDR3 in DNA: TGCGCCAGCAGCCGCGAGCGGGGGGCCACAGATACGCAGTATTTT.

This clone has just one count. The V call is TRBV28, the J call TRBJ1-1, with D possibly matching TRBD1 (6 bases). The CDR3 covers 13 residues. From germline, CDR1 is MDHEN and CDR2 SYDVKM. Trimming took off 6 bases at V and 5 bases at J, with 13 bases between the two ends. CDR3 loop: CASSQRGITEAFF. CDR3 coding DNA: TGTGCCAGCAGCCAAAGGGGGATAACTGAAGCTTTCTTT.

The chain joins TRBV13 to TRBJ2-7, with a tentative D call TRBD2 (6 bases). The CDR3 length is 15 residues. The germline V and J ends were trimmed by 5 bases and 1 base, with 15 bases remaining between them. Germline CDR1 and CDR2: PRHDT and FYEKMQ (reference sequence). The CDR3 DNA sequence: TGTGCCAGCAGCGGCCGGGACGGGACTTCCTACGAGCAGTACTTC. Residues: CASSGRDGTSYEQYF. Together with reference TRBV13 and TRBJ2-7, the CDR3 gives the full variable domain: AAGVIQSPRHLIKEKRETATLKCYPIPRHDTVYWYQQGPGQDPQFLISFYEKMQSDKGSIPDRFSAQQFSDYHSELNMSSLELGDSALYFCASSGRDGTSYEQYFGPGTRLTVT.

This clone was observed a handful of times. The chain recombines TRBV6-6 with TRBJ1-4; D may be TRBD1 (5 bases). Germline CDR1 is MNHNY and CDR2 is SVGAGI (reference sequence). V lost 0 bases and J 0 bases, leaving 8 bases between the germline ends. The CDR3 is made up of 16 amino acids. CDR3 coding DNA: TGTGCCAGCAGTTACTCGGCGGGGGCAACTAATGAAAAACTGTTTTTT. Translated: CASSYSAGATNEKLFF.

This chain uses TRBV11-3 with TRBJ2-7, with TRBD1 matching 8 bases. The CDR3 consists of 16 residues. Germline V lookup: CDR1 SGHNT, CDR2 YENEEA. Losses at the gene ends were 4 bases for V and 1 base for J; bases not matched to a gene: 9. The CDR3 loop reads CASSSGGRGKSYEQYF. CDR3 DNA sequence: TGTGCCAGCAGCTCAGGGGGCAGGGGAAAGTCCTACGAGCAGTACTTC.

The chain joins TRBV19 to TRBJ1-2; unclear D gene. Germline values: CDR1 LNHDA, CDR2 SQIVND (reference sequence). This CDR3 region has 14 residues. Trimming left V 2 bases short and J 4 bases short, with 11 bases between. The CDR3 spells CASSISGSGYGYTF. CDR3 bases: TGTGCCAGTAGTATATCTGGGAGCGGCTATGGCTACACCTTC.

The CDR3 sequence: CASRPGTGLYEQYF. DNA of the CDR3: TGCGCCAGTCGGCCCGGGACAGGGCTCTACGAGCAGTACTTC. This chain connects TRBV10-2 to TRBJ2-7; 9 bases line up with TRBD1. V gave up 9 bases and J gave up 3 bases; unmatched junction bases: 9. The CDR3 has 14 amino acids. Germline CDR1 is WSHSY and CDR2 is SAAADI.

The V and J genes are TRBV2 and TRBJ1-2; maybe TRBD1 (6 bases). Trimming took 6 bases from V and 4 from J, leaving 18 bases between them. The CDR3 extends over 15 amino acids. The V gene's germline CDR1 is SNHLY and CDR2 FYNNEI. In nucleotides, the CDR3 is TGTGCCAGCAGCACAGTGGGGGGGGCTGGCTATGGCTACACCTTC. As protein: CASSTVGGAGYGYTF.

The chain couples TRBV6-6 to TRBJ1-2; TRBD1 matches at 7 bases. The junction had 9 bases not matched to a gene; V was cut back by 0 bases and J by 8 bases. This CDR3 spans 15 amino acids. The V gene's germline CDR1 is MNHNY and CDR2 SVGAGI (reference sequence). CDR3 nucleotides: TGTGCCAGCAGTTACTCGACTAGGGCAGGGGGAGGCTACACCTTC. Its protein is CASSYSTRAGGGYTF.

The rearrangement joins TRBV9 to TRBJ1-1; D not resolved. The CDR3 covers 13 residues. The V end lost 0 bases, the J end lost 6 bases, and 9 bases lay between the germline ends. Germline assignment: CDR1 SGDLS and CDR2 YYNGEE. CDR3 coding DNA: TGTGCCAGCAGCGTAGCGGGGTTAGCTGAAGCTTTCTTT. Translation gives CASSVAGLAEAFF.

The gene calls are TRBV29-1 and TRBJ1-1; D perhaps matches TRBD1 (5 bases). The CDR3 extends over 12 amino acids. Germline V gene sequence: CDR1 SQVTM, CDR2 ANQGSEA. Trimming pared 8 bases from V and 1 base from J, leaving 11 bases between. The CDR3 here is CSWYRQNTEAFF. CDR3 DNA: TGCAGCTGGTACAGGCAGAACACTGAAGCTTTCTTT.

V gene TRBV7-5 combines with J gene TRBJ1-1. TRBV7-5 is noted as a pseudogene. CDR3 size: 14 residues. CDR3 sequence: CVRSFEGLNTEAFF. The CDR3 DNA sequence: TGTGTCAGAAGCTTTGAGGGTTTGAACACTGAAGCTTTCTTT.

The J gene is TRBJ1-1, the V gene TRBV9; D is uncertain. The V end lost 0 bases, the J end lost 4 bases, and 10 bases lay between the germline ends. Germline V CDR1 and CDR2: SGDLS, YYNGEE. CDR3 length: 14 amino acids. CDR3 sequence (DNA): TGTGCCAGCAGCGTAGACCCGAGAGGCACTGAAGCTTTCTTT. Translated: CASSVDPRGTEAFF. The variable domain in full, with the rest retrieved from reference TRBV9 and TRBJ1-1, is DSGVTQTPKHLITATGQRVTLRCSPRSGDLSVYWYQQSLDQGLQFLIQYYNGEERAKGNILERFSAQQFPDLHSELNLSSLELGDSALYFCASSVDPRGTEAFFGQGTRLTVV.

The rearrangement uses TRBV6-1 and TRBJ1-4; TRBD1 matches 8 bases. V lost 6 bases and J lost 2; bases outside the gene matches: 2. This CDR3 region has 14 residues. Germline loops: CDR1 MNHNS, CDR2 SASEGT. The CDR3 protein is CASSRDRTNEKLFF. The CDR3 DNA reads TGTGCCAGCAGCAGGGACAGGACTAATGAAAAACTGTTTTTT.

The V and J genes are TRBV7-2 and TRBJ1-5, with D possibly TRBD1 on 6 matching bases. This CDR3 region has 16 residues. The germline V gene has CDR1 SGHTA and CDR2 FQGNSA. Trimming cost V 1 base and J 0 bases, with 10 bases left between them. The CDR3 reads CASSLDGGASNQPQHF. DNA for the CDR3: TGTGCCAGCAGCTTAGATGGGGGGGCTAGCAATCAGCCCCAGCATTTT.

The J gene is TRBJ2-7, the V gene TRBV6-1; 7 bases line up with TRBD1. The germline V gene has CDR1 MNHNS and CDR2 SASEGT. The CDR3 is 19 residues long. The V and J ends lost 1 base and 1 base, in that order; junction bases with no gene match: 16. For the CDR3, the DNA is TGTGCCAGCAGTGAAGGACAGGGAACGCCTTACCGTCTATCCTACGAGCAGTACTTC. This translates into CASSEGQGTPYRLSYEQYF.

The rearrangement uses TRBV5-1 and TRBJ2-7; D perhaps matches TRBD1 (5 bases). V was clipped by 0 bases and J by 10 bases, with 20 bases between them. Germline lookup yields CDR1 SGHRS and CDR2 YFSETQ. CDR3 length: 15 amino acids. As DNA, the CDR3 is TGCGCCAGCAGCTTGGTCATGGGGCATTCGGTAGAACAGTACTTC. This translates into CASSLVMGHSVEQYF. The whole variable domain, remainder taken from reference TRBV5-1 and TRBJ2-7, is KAGVTQTPRYLIKTRGQQVTLSCSPISGHRSVSWYQQTPGQGLQFLFEYFSETQRNKGNFPGRFSGRQFSNSRSEMNVSTLELGDSALYLCASSLVMGHSVEQYFGPGTRLTVT.

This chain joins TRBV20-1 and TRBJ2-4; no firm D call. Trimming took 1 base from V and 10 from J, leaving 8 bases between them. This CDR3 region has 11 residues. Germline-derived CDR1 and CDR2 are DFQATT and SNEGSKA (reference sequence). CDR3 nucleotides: TGCAGTGCTAGAGCTAGTCTTATTCAGTACTTC. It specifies CSARASLIQYF.

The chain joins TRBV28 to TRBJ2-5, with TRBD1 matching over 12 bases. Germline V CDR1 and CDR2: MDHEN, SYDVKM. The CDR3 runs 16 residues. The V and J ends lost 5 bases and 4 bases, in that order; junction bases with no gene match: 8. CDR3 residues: CASSPTGQGARETQYF. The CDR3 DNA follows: TGTGCCAGCAGTCCGACGGGACAGGGGGCACGAGAGACCCAGTACTTC.

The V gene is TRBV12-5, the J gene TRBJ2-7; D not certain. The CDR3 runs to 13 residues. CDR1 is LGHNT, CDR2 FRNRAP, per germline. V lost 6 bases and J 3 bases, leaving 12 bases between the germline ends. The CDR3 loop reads CASGRGLHYEQYF. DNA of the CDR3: TGTGCTAGTGGGCGTGGGCTTCACTACGAGCAGTACTTC.

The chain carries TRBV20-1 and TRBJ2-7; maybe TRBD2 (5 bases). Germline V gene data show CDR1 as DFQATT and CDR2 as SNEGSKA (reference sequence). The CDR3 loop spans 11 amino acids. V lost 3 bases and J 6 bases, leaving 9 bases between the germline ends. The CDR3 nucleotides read TGCAGTGCTAGGGGCGGGTCCGAGCAGTACTTC. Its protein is CSARGGSEQYF.

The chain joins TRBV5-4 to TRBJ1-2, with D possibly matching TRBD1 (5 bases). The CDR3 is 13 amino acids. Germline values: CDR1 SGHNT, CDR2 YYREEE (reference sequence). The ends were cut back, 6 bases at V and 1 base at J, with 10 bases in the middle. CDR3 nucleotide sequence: TGTGCCAGCACCACGGGGGGTAACTATGGCTACACCTTC. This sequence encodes CASTTGGNYGYTF.

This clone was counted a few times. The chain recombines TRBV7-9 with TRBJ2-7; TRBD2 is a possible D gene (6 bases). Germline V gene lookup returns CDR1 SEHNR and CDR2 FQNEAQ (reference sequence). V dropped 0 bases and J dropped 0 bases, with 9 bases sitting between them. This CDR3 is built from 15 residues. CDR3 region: CASSLAWGVSYEQYF. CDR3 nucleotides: TGTGCCAGCAGCTTAGCGTGGGGGGTCTCCTACGAGCAGTACTTC.